This T cell receptor beta chain stems from a study of identifying expanded T cells in peripheral blood. During the collection period, no donor immune events like infections were recorded. Clones were read by immunoSEQ multiplex PCR, and TCRdb kept only the in-frame ones, dropping some. The sample records 84,000 or so clones, 75% to 90% being singletons. Germline V gene data show CDR1 as MDHEN and CDR2 as SYDVKM. CDR3 length: 15 residues. V lost 3 bases and J lost 6, with 16 bases in between. The clonotype comes from a person aged 18 to 75 in good health. This chain joins TRBV28 and TRBJ2-3; no clear D gene. The specimen sequenced was blood. Here the CDR3 DNA reads TGTGCCAGCAGTTTCCAAACGGCTACTGGGGATACGCAGTATTTT. Encoded protein: CASSFQTATGDTQYF.